This T cell receptor beta chain was sequenced during a study of T cell responses to AZD1222 COVID-19 vaccine. V dropped 0 bases and J dropped 7 bases, with 15 bases sitting between them. This CDR3 has 15 amino acids. From germline, CDR1 is SGHDT and CDR2 YYEEEE. Combined were second doses at about 4 or about 12 weeks. In its sample, this clone was seen a few times. The antigen is not known. Assay used: immunoSEQ multiplex PCR; TCRdb lists only in-frame clones, some missing. Of 85,000 to 100,000 clones in the sample, approximately 88% were seen once. Study conclusions and caveats: Mapped onto spike, vaccine-associated CD4 TCRs spanned it and were dominant at 160-218 and 743-854. White British ancestry dominated among donors, who included more females, and clonal diversity was possibly underestimated.

The material was peripheral blood, obtained 28 days after the second AZD1222 dose. The sequence was obtained from an adult who received the AZD1222 COVID-19 vaccine. The chain has TRBV5-6 and TRBJ2-3; a possible D gene is TRBD1 (5 bases). The CDR3 loop is CASSLGGRVGNTQYF. The CDR3 coding sequence is TGTGCCAGCAGCTTGGGGGGCAGGGTAGGGAATACGCAGTATTTT.